This TCR beta chain is from a study of blood T cell repertoires in COVID-19. Study information: Whether acute or convalescent, the COVID-19 samples came from the United States, Italy and Spain. Sources were T cells, B-cell-depleted T cells, or PBMCs; the material itself was cDNA or gDNA.

Original processing notes: Estimated nucleated cell counts came from reference gene primer amplification. TCRdb's table, derived via immunoSEQ multiplex PCR, lists solely in-frame clones and lacks some. V and J calls and clone size are copied from that table; D and trimming were computed from the DNA. The sample shows under 200,000 clones, 88% of them seen only once. This CDR3 contains 14 residues. The junction had 5 bases not matched to a gene; V was cut back by 0 bases and J by 7 bases. Germline CDR1 is ENHRY and CDR2 is SYGVKD. The material sequenced was peripheral blood. The rearrangement uses TRBV10-3 and TRBJ2-5; 7 positions agree with TRBD1. The TCR originated in a man between 45 and 60 years old who had recovered from COVID-19. CDR3 nucleotide sequence: TGTGCCATCAGTGAGTCGACAGGGAGAGGGACCCAGTACTTC. Amino acids: CAISESTGRGTQYF.